These T cell receptor beta chains were read from a single sample in a study of regulatory T cells in long-lasting Graves disease. TCRdb recomputed calls from the multiplex PCR reads with MiXCR, one row per CDR3 protein. This sample has about 370,000 distinct CDR3 sequences; about 16% occur once, and the top ten carry roughly 20%. Here the sequenced sample was peripheral blood mononuclear cells (PBMCs), taken at new diagnosis, from a patient treated with antithyroid drugs. These receptor sequences come from a female donor with Graves disease. CDR3s include the opening cysteine and the closing phenylalanine or tryptophan. Each record gives: V gene, CDR3 protein.

V gene: TRBV9; CDR3 protein: CASSALSTGYNEQFF
V gene: TRBV7-8; CDR3 protein: CASSPYRNEKLFF
V gene: TRBV20-1; CDR3 protein: CSARSREGLWNEQFF
V gene: TRBV27; CDR3 protein: CASSLGGTVGYTF
V gene: TRBV4-3; CDR3 protein: CASSQRSGGLTEAFF
V gene: TRBV7-2; CDR3 protein: CASSWDRINTEAFF
V gene: TRBV2; CDR3 protein: CASSDQRGAYEQYF
V gene: TRBV20-1; CDR3 protein: CSALSIFTEAFF
V gene: TRBV15; CDR3 protein: CATSRDKGYSQGNAFF
V gene: TRBV27; CDR3 protein: CASSGQGIYEQYF
V gene: TRBV10-1; CDR3 protein: CASSEGQPIEAFF
V gene: TRBV7-8; CDR3 protein: CASSYTRRTVTGELFF
V gene: TRBV9; CDR3 protein: CASSVATGRASGRDTHNEQFF
V gene: TRBV4-1; CDR3 protein: CASSQDPGPRADSGNTIYF
V gene: TRBV5-1; CDR3 protein: CASSHPSGSQETQYF
V gene: TRBV7-6; CDR3 protein: CASSIVDRTYEQYF
V gene: TRBV5-1; CDR3 protein: CASSFEGASTTDTQYF
V gene: TRBV3-1; CDR3 protein: CASSRDVGNTIYF
V gene: TRBV4-2; CDR3 protein: CASSLGPTVDGTEAFF
V gene: TRBV7-9; CDR3 protein: CASSHGQAVETQYF
V gene: TRBV28; CDR3 protein: CASSEAGAGSYNEQFF
V gene: TRBV7-2; CDR3 protein: CASSLFLNTEAFF
V gene: TRBV12-3/TRBV12-4; CDR3 protein: CASSPDRVQGLGTYEQYF
V gene: TRBV5-1; CDR3 protein: CASSLLAGGDTEAFF
V gene: TRBV12-3/TRBV12-4; CDR3 protein: CASRVEGGSGEQFF
V gene: TRBV30; CDR3 protein: CAWSVGAWEYF
V gene: TRBV5-5; CDR3 protein: CASSGRDRGDEQFF
V gene: TRBV7-9; CDR3 protein: CASSLGIDEKLFF
V gene: TRBV20-1; CDR3 protein: CSAGGAYNEQFF
V gene: TRBV12-3/TRBV12-4; CDR3 protein: CASSPPGQVYNEQFF
V gene: TRBV20-1; CDR3 protein: CSGEAGGTYEQYF
V gene: TRBV10-3; CDR3 protein: CAVSEQGWESPLHF
V gene: TRBV7-8; CDR3 protein: CASSLASSNEQFF
V gene: TRBV11-2; CDR3 protein: CASRTVAQETQYF
V gene: TRBV29-1; CDR3 protein: CSDHPSGTDTEAFF
V gene: TRBV27; CDR3 protein: CASRKDRSLEQYF
V gene: TRBV28; CDR3 protein: CASSYAGTYNEQFF
V gene: TRBV7-6; CDR3 protein: CASSYGQGPDTQYF
V gene: TRBV20-1; CDR3 protein: CSATPDSPQKPQHF
V gene: TRBV7-2; CDR3 protein: CASSLAFYEQYF
V gene: TRBV20-1; CDR3 protein: CSAGDRAQNTEAFF
V gene: TRBV2; CDR3 protein: CASKRGLEQYF
V gene: TRBV20-1; CDR3 protein: CSVPGPSTDTQYF
V gene: TRBV7-2; CDR3 protein: CASSFGGNSNQPQHF
V gene: TRBV5-1; CDR3 protein: CASSLRVGQDNSPLHF
V gene: TRBV2; CDR3 protein: CASSGQGDNEQFF
V gene: TRBV14; CDR3 protein: CASSPGTGGINEQYF
V gene: TRBV27; CDR3 protein: CASRMRNQPQHF
V gene: TRBV12-3/TRBV12-4; CDR3 protein: CASSRKGRHGYTF
V gene: TRBV24-1; CDR3 protein: CATSDSDKKNQPQHF
V gene: TRBV6-2/TRBV6-3; CDR3 protein: CASSYPLDRSNYGYTF
V gene: TRBV19; CDR3 protein: CASSLGPGRGNQPQHF
V gene: TRBV2; CDR3 protein: CASRDRESNEKLFF
V gene: TRBV12-3/TRBV12-4; CDR3 protein: CASSLELTEAFF